The clone carrying this TCR beta chain has a count of ten or more. Its antigen is currently unknown. These data come from a study of T cells in Graves' hyperthyroidism and ophthalmopathy. General study results and limits: Most clonotypes expanded in thyroid above 0.001 were likewise present in blood.

Stable disease denoted Graves' hyperthyroidism without ophthalmopathy progression within 18 months. Used for diagnoses were clinical symptoms, serum thyroxine and TRAb, thyroid ultrasound and orbital computed tomography. There were TCR beta CDR3 regions amplified from RNA transcripts. First-round RT-PCR of the TCR CDR3 relied on the HTBI primer set. TCRdb reanalysed the multiplex PCR reads using MiXCR and keeps one entry per CDR3 protein. The top ten clones hold approximately 3.9% of a sample with fewer than 700,000 distinct CDR3 sequences, around 16% of them seen once. Trimming took 2 bases from V and 3 from J; bases not matched to a gene: 7. The CDR3 is 17 amino acids. The germline CDR1 and CDR2 sequences are SGHDT and YYEEEE.

This receptor was identified in a woman aged 25 to 39 with Graves' hyperthyroidism. The sample was blood. J is TRBJ2-3 and V is TRBV5-6, with 12 bases aligning to TRBD2. CDR3 in DNA: TGTGCCAGCAGCTTTCTAGCGGGAGGGCCAGGAACAGATACGCAGTATTTT. It encodes CASSFLAGGPGTDTQYF.